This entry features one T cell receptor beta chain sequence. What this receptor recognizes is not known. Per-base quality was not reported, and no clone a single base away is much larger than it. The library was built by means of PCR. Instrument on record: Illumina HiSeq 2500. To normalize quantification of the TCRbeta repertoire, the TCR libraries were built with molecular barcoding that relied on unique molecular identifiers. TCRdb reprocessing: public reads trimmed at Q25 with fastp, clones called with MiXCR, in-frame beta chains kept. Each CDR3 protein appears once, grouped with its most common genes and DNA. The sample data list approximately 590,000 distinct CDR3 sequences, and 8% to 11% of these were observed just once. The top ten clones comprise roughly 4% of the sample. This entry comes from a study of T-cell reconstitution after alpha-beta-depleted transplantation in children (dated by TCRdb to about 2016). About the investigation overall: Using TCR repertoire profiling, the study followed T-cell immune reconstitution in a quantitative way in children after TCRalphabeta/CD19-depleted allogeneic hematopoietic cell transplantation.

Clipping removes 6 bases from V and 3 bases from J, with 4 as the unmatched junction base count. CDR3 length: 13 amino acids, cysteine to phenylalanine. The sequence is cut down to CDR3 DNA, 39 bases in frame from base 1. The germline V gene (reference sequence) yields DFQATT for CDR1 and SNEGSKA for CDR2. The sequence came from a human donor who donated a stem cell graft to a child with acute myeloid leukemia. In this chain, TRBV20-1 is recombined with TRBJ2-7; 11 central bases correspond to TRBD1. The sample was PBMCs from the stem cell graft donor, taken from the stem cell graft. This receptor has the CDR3 CSASGTGGYEQYF. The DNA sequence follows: TGCAGTGCCTCCGGGACAGGGGGCTACGAGCAGTACTTC.